The 15 T cell receptor beta chains below all came from one sample that was sequenced in a study of shared clonotypes between healthy human individuals. Naive CD8 cells comprised CD45RO-negative, CCR7-positively selected cells, excluding terminally differentiated effector memory CD45RA+ cells. This table comes from immunoSEQ multiplex PCR, and its TCRdb copy is limited to in-frame clones, with some not included. The data show almost 700,000 clones, about 92% seen once. Sequencing used naive CD8+ T cells sorted from blood. The receptors were gathered from a man aged 30 to 45 in good health.

The J gene is TRBJ2-2, the V gene TRBV7-6; 7 bases agree with TRBD1. The trim removed 1 base at V and 7 bases at J, leaving 6 bases unmatched. The CDR3 has 15 amino acids. CDR1 is SGHVS, CDR2 FNYEAQ, per germline. The CDR3 region has the DNA TGTGCCAGCAGCTTAGGACAGGGAAAAGTCGGGGAGCTGTTTTTT. Protein: CASSLGQGKVGELFF. The entire variable domain, with the rest obtained from reference TRBV7-6 and TRBJ2-2, is as follows: GAGVSQSPRYKVTKRGQDVALRCDPISGHVSLYWYRQALGQGPEFLTYFNYEAQQDKSGLPNDRFSAERPEGSISTLTIQRTEQRDSAMYRCASSLGQGKVGELFFGEGSRLTVL.

This chain connects TRBV5-6 to TRBJ1-4; D perhaps matches TRBD1 (5 bases). The CDR3 is 14 amino acids. Germline V gives CDR1 SGHDT, CDR2 YYEEEE. V was clipped by 0 bases and J by 8 bases, with 11 bases between them. The CDR3 loop reads CASSLAGGREKLFF. CDR3 DNA: TGTGCCAGCAGCTTGGCCGGGGGGAGAGAAAAACTGTTTTTT.

V usage is TRBV30 and J usage is TRBJ2-1, with D possibly being TRBD2 (5 bases). This CDR3 spans 12 amino acids. V shed 4 bases and J shed 4 bases, with 8 bases lying between them. CDR1 is GTSNPN and CDR2 is SVGIG in the germline V gene (reference sequence). CDR3 sequence reads: CAWTERYNEQFF. DNA for the CDR3: TGTGCCTGGACGGAGCGGTACAATGAGCAGTTCTTC. Looking up the rest from reference TRBV30 and TRBJ2-1 gives the full variable domain: SQTIHQWPATLVQPVGSPLSLECTVEGTSNPNLYWYRQAAGRGLQLLFYSVGIGQISSEVPQNLSASRPQDRQFILSSKKLLLSDSGFYLCAWTERYNEQFFGPGTRLTVL.

CDR3 amino acids: CASSSDGQGLNTEAFF. CDR3 DNA sequence: TGTGCCAGCAGTTCTGATGGACAGGGCTTGAACACTGAAGCTTTCTTT. The chain uses TRBV6-5 and TRBJ1-1; 8 positions match TRBD1. V gave up 4 bases and J gave up 0 bases; unmatched junction bases: 7. Germline V lookup: CDR1 MNHEY, CDR2 SVGAGI. This CDR3 has 16 residues.

The chain carries TRBV19 and TRBJ2-1, with TRBD2 matching 8 bases. CDR1 and CDR2 from the germline V gene are LNHDA and SQIVND (reference sequence). This CDR3 has 14 residues. The J segment lost 8 bases and the V segment lost 5 bases, leaving 8 bases of the junction unmatched. CDR3 amino acids: CASSLGGGLYEQFF. The CDR3 bases are TGTGCCAGTAGTCTCGGGGGGGGACTATATGAGCAGTTCTTC.

J is TRBJ2-3 and V is TRBV10-3; D unresolved. Germline V gene sequence: CDR1 ENHRY, CDR2 SYGVKD. The CDR3 runs 11 residues. V lost 6 bases and J lost 2, with 3 bases in between. The CDR3 DNA follows: TGTGCCATCAGAAACACAGATACGCAGTATTTT. This translates into CAIRNTDTQYF.

The chain joins TRBV7-9 to TRBJ1-2; D remains unclear. The ends were cut back, 0 bases at V and 6 bases at J, with 14 bases in the middle. CDR3 length: 15 amino acids. CDR1 and CDR2 from the germline V gene are SEHNR and FQNEAQ (reference sequence). CDR3 residues: CASSLALANKDGYTF. In DNA form, the CDR3 reads TGTGCCAGCAGCTTAGCGTTGGCTAATAAGGATGGCTACACCTTC. Combining the CDR3 with reference TRBV7-9 and TRBJ1-2 gives the whole variable domain DTGVSQNPRHKITKRGQNVTFRCDPISEHNRLYWYRQTLGQGPEFLTYFQNEAQLEKSRLLSDRFSAERPKGSFSTLEIQRTEQGDSAMYLCASSLALANKDGYTFGSGTRLTVV.

This clone occurred once. The chain uses TRBV5-3 and TRBJ2-7, with TRBD2 matching 7 bases. TRBV5-3 belongs to the ORF category, with a function that is uncertain. With V trimmed by 1 base and J by 0 bases, 4 bases remained unmatched. The CDR3 has 15 residues. The CDR3 loop reads CARSLYGGSSYEQYF. For the CDR3, the DNA is TGTGCCAGAAGCTTGTACGGGGGGAGCTCCTACGAGCAGTACTTC.

V gene TRBV10-2 combines with J gene TRBJ2-5; 10 bases map to TRBD2. V lost 4 bases to trimming and J lost 5 bases; unmatched junction nucleotides: 10. The germline CDR1 and CDR2 sequences are WSHSY and SAAADI. The CDR3 contains 16 residues. The CDR3 DNA reads TGCGCCAGCAGTGCCGGAGCGGGAGGGCCACGGGAGACCCAGTACTTC. This encodes CASSAGAGGPRETQYF.

For this clone: Germline and junction disagree at one end, which may indicate a read error. V is TRBV7-9 and J is TRBJ2-5; 8 bases agree with TRBD2. Looked up from germline, CDR1 is SEHNR and CDR2 is FQNEAQ (reference sequence). This CDR3 is built from 16 residues. This CDR3 is CASSVVGREDQEAQYF. In nucleotides, the CDR3 is TGTGCCAGCAGCGTGGTTGGGCGGGAGGACCAAGAGGCCCAGTACTTC.

The chain combines TRBV9 with TRBJ2-5; D not certain. The germline gives CDR1 SGDLS, CDR2 YYNGEE. Trimming took off 3 bases at V and 1 base at J, with 10 bases between the two ends. The CDR3 is 14 residues long. In DNA, the CDR3 is TGTGCCAGCAGCGAACACAGCTTCCAAGAGACCCAGTACTTC. This translates into CASSEHSFQETQYF. Complete variable domain (other parts from reference TRBV9 and TRBJ2-5): DSGVTQTPKHLITATGQRVTLRCSPRSGDLSVYWYQQSLDQGLQFLIQYYNGEERAKGNILERFSAQQFPDLHSELNLSSLELGDSALYFCASSEHSFQETQYFGPGTRLLVL.

The V and J genes are TRBV27 and TRBJ1-5; the D is unclear. CDR1 and CDR2 from the germline V gene are MNHEY and SMNVEV (reference sequence). V lost 1 base and J 4 bases, leaving 5 bases between the germline ends. The CDR3 contains 13 residues. The CDR3 DNA sequence: TGTGCCAGCAGTTTATGGGGAAATCAGCCCCAGCATTTT. As protein: CASSLWGNQPQHF.

V is TRBV5-1 and J is TRBJ2-5; D might be TRBD1 (6 bases). Germline V gene lookup returns CDR1 SGHRS and CDR2 YFSETQ. The CDR3 covers 13 residues. Trimming stripped 4 bases from V and 2 bases from J, with 9 bases between. CDR3 nucleotide sequence: TGCGCCAGCAGCAGGCAGGGGCAAGAGACCCAGTACTTC. It encodes CASSRQGQETQYF.

The V call is TRBV5-1, the J call TRBJ2-1; unclear D gene. CDR1 and CDR2 from the germline V gene are SGHRS and YFSETQ. This CDR3 contains 14 residues. The V and J ends lost 1 base and 0 bases respectively, with 5 bases between them. CDR3 in DNA: TGCGCCAGCAGCTTGTCTAGCTCCTACAATGAGCAGTTCTTC. Translation: CASSLSSSYNEQFF.

The gene calls are TRBV9 and TRBJ2-4, with a possible D match to TRBD1 (6 bases). Germline CDR1 SGDLS, CDR2 YYNGEE. Between the trimmed V and J ends, which lost 3 bases and 0 bases, there was a span of 13 bases. The CDR3 is 16 amino acids. CDR3 in DNA: TGTGCCAGCAGCGGGACCCAGGGGCTAGCCAAAAACATTCAGTACTTC. Its protein product is CASSGTQGLAKNIQYF.